This TCR beta chain emerged from a study of cytomegalovirus exposure and HLA in healthy donors. The CDR3 loop spans 15 amino acids. Germline CDR1 is SGDLS and CDR2 is YYNGEE. After removal of 4 bases from V and 1 base from J, the junction contained 3 bases not matched to a gene. PCR amplification relied on 60 Vbeta primers (plus 13 Jbeta primers). Repertoires were generated with immunoSEQ multiplex PCR, while TCRdb's copy carries only in-frame clones and drops some. The sample table includes 85,000 to 110,000 clones. The V and J genes are TRBV9 and TRBJ2-3; TRBD1 agrees at 10 bases. This receptor was identified in a man aged 40-55 years in good health and CMV-seronegative. What was sequenced was PBMCs. This CDR3 reads CASSYGQGGTDTQYF. Here the CDR3 DNA reads TGTGCCAGCAGCTACGGACAGGGGGGCACAGATACGCAGTATTTT.